This TCR beta chain derives from a study of T cell changes during pregnancy in multiple sclerosis. Sequencing was performed with immunoSEQ multiplex PCR; in TCRdb, only in-frame clones are kept and a portion is missing. The table has tens of thousands of clones, approximately 92% seen once; the top ten hold more than 0.85%. The TCR comes from a female donor with multiple sclerosis, enrolled in a pregnancy study. This specimen was peripheral blood, taken after pregnancy.

For the CDR3, the DNA is TGTGCCAGCAGCCCCCTTGGGGTTTTGGGGCGAACTGAAGCTTTCTTT. Translated, it gives CASSPLGVLGRTEAFF. The rearrangement uses TRBV5-4 and TRBJ1-1, with D tentatively TRBD1 (5 bases). Trimming shortened V by 4 bases and J by 5 bases, and 21 bases separated the two germline ends. Germline V CDR1 and CDR2: SGHNT, YYREEE (reference sequence). The CDR3 is 16 amino acids.